Listed below are T cell receptor beta chains from one sample, sequenced in a study of blood T cell repertoires in COVID-19. Only in-frame clones appear in the TCRdb table, and some are missing; sequencing was by immunoSEQ multiplex PCR. The sample contains about 240,000 clones, 82% of which appear only once. Source material: peripheral blood. The receptors derive from a woman in her seventies with acute or convalescent COVID-19. The CDR3 runs from the conserved cysteine through the conserved F or W. The D gene is left open where the match is weak. Clone size is stated in some rows and not others, as once, few, many or a class when expanded.

D: TRBD1
length: 15
size: few
J: TRBJ1-2
V: TRBV5-1
DNA: TGCGCCAGCAGGACGACAGGGGACTTTTCCTATGGCTACACCTTC
CDR3: CASRTTGDFSYGYTF

D: -
length: 13
size: once
J: TRBJ1-1
V: TRBV18
DNA: TGTGCCAGCTTTACAGGAGCGAACACTGAAGCTTTCTTT
CDR3: CASFTGANTEAFF

D: -
length: 12
size: -
J: TRBJ1-1
V: TRBV15
DNA: TGTGCCACCAGCAGCTTGAACACTGAAGCTTTCTTT
CDR3: CATSSLNTEAFF

D: -
length: 16
size: -
J: TRBJ1-3
V: TRBV2
DNA: TGTGCCAGCTCCCCCGGCGGGGGGGCAGGTGGAAACACCATATATTTT
CDR3: CASSPGGGAGGNTIYF

D: -
length: 13
size: -
J: TRBJ1-2
V: TRBV5-6
DNA: TGTGCCAGCAGCGCAAGACAGAACTATGGCTACACCTTC
CDR3: CASSARQNYGYTF

D: -
length: 14
size: -
J: TRBJ2-5
V: TRBV3-1/TRBV3-2
DNA: TGTGCCAGCAGCCAAGGGGGGGAGCAAGAGACCCAGTACTTC
CDR3: CASSQGGEQETQYF

D: TRBD1
length: 14
size: -
J: TRBJ1-1
V: TRBV9
DNA: TGTGCCAGCAGCTCCGGACAGGGTGTGGGTGAAGCTTTCTTT
CDR3: CASSSGQGVGEAFF

D: -
length: 16
size: -
J: TRBJ1-2
V: TRBV19
DNA: TGTGCCAGTAGTATTGGAGGGACGGTTTCAATACATGGCTACACCTTC
CDR3: CASSIGGTVSIHGYTF

D: -
length: 14
size: once
J: TRBJ1-1
V: TRBV18
DNA: TGTGCCAGCTCACCACAGGAGGGTAACACTGAAGCTTTCTTT
CDR3: CASSPQEGNTEAFF

D: -
length: 16
size: -
J: TRBJ2-3
V: TRBV6-5
DNA: TGTGCCAGCAGTTACGAGAGCGGTGCTAGCACAGATACGCAGTATTTT
CDR3: CASSYESGASTDTQYF

D: TRBD1
length: 17
size: -
J: TRBJ1-2
V: TRBV4-3
DNA: TGCGCCAGCAGCCAAGATTTAGGGGGACAGCATAACTATGGCTACACCTTC
CDR3: CASSQDLGGQHNYGYTF

D: TRBD2
length: 20
size: -
J: TRBJ2-2
V: TRBV19
DNA: TGTGCCAGTAGTATTTCAGGGACTAGCGGGGGGGCGTGGAACACCGGGGAGCTGTTTTTT
CDR3: CASSISGTSGGAWNTGELFF

D: TRBD1
length: 16
size: -
J: TRBJ1-3
V: TRBV7-6
DNA: TGTGCCAGCAGCCGAGGGGCAGGGGGCCGTGGAAACACCATATATTTT
CDR3: CASSRGAGGRGNTIYF

D: -
length: 15
size: -
J: TRBJ1-1
V: TRBV4-3
DNA: TGCGCCAGCAGTATCTCACAGTTGGCGAACACTGAAGCTTTCTTT
CDR3: CASSISQLANTEAFF

D: TRBD2
length: 16
size: -
J: TRBJ2-1
V: TRBV7-2
DNA: TGTGCCAGCAGCTTAGTCACAGCGGGGGGACACAATGAGCAGTTCTTC
CDR3: CASSLVTAGGHNEQFF

D: -
length: 18
size: -
J: TRBJ1-5
V: TRBV28
DNA: TGTGCCAGCAGTTTTCGGACACCGGGGGACCATCTTAATCAGCCCCAGCATTTT
CDR3: CASSFRTPGDHLNQPQHF

D: -
length: 13
size: -
J: TRBJ2-5
V: TRBV18
DNA: TGTGCCAGCTCACCAAATATGAGGGAGACCCAGTACTTC
CDR3: CASSPNMRETQYF

D: TRBD2
length: 18
size: -
J: TRBJ2-5
V: TRBV5-1
DNA: TGCGCCAGCAGCTTGAACTCACGGGTTAGCGGGTACCAAGAGACCCAGTACTTC
CDR3: CASSLNSRVSGYQETQYF

D: TRBD2
length: 15
size: -
J: TRBJ2-7
V: TRBV10-2
DNA: TGCGCCAGCAGTGAGTTAGCGGGGGGCCCCTACGAGCAGTACTTC
CDR3: CASSELAGGPYEQYF

D: TRBD1
length: 15
size: -
J: TRBJ1-3
V: TRBV4-3
DNA: TGCGCCAGCAGCCAAACAGACAGGGCTGGAAACACCATATATTTT
CDR3: CASSQTDRAGNTIYF

D: TRBD1
length: 12
size: -
J: TRBJ2-1
V: TRBV6-6
DNA: TGTGCCAGCAGGCCAGGGGGCGGTGAGCAGTTCTTC
CDR3: CASRPGGGEQFF

D: TRBD1
length: 16
size: -
J: TRBJ1-1
V: TRBV4-1
DNA: TGCGCCAGCAGCCAAGATAGTCGGGACAGGGACACTGAAGCTTTCTTT
CDR3: CASSQDSRDRDTEAFF

D: -
length: 15
size: -
J: TRBJ2-2
V: TRBV24-1
DNA: TGTGCCACCGGGGAGGACCCTCTCAGGGCCGGGGAGCTGTTTTTT
CDR3: CATGEDPLRAGELFF

D: -
length: 15
size: once
J: TRBJ1-5
V: TRBV28
DNA: TGTGCCAGCAGCCGACGCCCAGGTGGCAATCAGCCCCAGCATTTT
CDR3: CASSRRPGGNQPQHF

D: -
length: 15
size: -
J: TRBJ1-3
V: TRBV3-1/TRBV3-2
DNA: TGTGCCAGCAGCCAAGTTTTTGCGTCTGGAAACACCATATATTTT
CDR3: CASSQVFASGNTIYF

D: -
length: 13
size: -
J: TRBJ2-2
V: TRBV19
DNA: TGTGCCAGTAGTACGCCAGTCTCGGGGGAGCTGTTTTTT
CDR3: CASSTPVSGELFF

D: TRBD2
length: 20
size: -
J: TRBJ2-2
V: TRBV6-2/TRBV6-3
DNA: TGTGCCAGCAGTTACTTATTTGGGACTAGCGGGGTAACCACCAGCGGGGAGCTGTTTTTT
CDR3: CASSYLFGTSGVTTSGELFF

D: -
length: 16
size: -
J: TRBJ1-6
V: TRBV18
DNA: TGTGCCAGCTCACCTAGTGGAGGCTCCTATAATTCACCCCTCCACTTT
CDR3: CASSPSGGSYNSPLHF

D: -
length: 12
size: once
J: TRBJ2-7
V: TRBV10-2
DNA: TGCGCCAGCAGTTCTAGCGCCTACGAGCAGTACTTC
CDR3: CASSSSAYEQYF

D: TRBD1
length: 16
size: -
J: TRBJ2-3
V: TRBV6-1
DNA: TGTGCCAGCAGTGCCCTCCGGGACAGGGGAAGAGATACGCAGTATTTT
CDR3: CASSALRDRGRDTQYF

D: -
length: 14
size: -
J: TRBJ1-2
V: TRBV4-1
DNA: TGCGCCAGCAGCCAAGACAGGGGCCCCTATGGCTACACCTTC
CDR3: CASSQDRGPYGYTF

D: TRBD2
length: 12
size: -
J: TRBJ2-3
V: TRBV7-8
DNA: TGTGCCAGCAGCCGGGGACTAGCGGAGCAGTATTTT
CDR3: CASSRGLAEQYF

D: TRBD2
length: 16
size: few
J: TRBJ2-1
V: TRBV4-3
DNA: TGCGCCAGCAGCCAAGATATAGCGGGGGGGAGAAATGAGCAGTTCTTC
CDR3: CASSQDIAGGRNEQFF

D: TRBD1
length: 16
size: -
J: TRBJ2-2
V: TRBV11-3
DNA: TGTGCCAGCAGCCACCCCGGGACAGGGAACACCGGGGAGCTGTTTTTT
CDR3: CASSHPGTGNTGELFF

D: TRBD2
length: 14
size: -
J: TRBJ2-7
V: TRBV5-1
DNA: TGCGCCAGCAGCCCAGCGGGGGGCTCCTACGAGCAGTACTTC
CDR3: CASSPAGGSYEQYF

D: -
length: 16
size: -
J: TRBJ2-3
V: TRBV6-6
DNA: TGTGCCAGCAGTTACTCGAGCAGGGGAGGCACAGATACGCAGTATTTT
CDR3: CASSYSSRGGTDTQYF

D: -
length: 15
size: -
J: TRBJ1-4
V: TRBV2
DNA: TGTGCCACTAAACGCGAGGGGGTCACTAATGAAAAACTGTTTTTT
CDR3: CATKREGVTNEKLFF

D: TRBD2
length: 18
size: -
J: TRBJ2-3
V: TRBV6-2/TRBV6-3
DNA: TGTGCCAGCAGCTCCGGGACTAGCGGGATTCCGAGGACAGATACGCAGTATTTT
CDR3: CASSSGTSGIPRTDTQYF

D: -
length: 14
size: -
J: TRBJ1-6
V: TRBV2
DNA: TGTGCCAGCAGAGGGGGTGGGGTCAATTCACCCCTCCACTTT
CDR3: CASRGGGVNSPLHF

D: TRBD1
length: 15
size: -
J: TRBJ1-1
V: TRBV4-2
DNA: TGTGCCAGCAGCCAAGATGGCAGGGGGGACACTGAAGCTTTCTTT
CDR3: CASSQDGRGDTEAFF

D: -
length: 13
size: -
J: TRBJ1-1
V: TRBV28
DNA: TGTGCCAGCAGTTTCACAGGGAACACTGAAGCTTTCTTT
CDR3: CASSFTGNTEAFF

D: TRBD1
length: 19
size: -
J: TRBJ1-2
V: TRBV7-6
DNA: TGTGCCAGCAGCTCCCGTCCCCAGGGGGAGATCCCGTCCTTCTATGGCTACACCTTC
CDR3: CASSSRPQGEIPSFYGYTF

D: -
length: 12
size: -
J: TRBJ1-2
V: TRBV11-2
DNA: TGTGCCAGCAGTGTGACCGGGAGTGGCTACACCTTC
CDR3: CASSVTGSGYTF

D: -
length: 14
size: -
J: TRBJ2-7
V: TRBV11-2
DNA: TGTGCCAGCAGCTTAGTATCAGGGATCGGCGAGCAGTACTTC
CDR3: CASSLVSGIGEQYF

D: TRBD1
length: 16
size: -
J: TRBJ2-1
V: TRBV7-2
DNA: TGTGCCAGCAGAGATGACAGGGGTTTTGAGGATGAGAAGCAGTTCTTC
CDR3: CASRDDRGFEDEKQFF

D: -
length: 16
size: once
J: TRBJ2-1
V: TRBV5-3
DNA: TGTGCCAGAAGCTGGCGCGAATGGGGCCTCATGCGGGAGCAGTTCTTC
CDR3: CARSWREWGLMREQFF

D: TRBD2
length: 16
size: once
J: TRBJ2-1
V: TRBV27
DNA: TGTGCCAGCAGTTTATTCCTAGCGGGGGTATACAATGAGCAGTTCTTC
CDR3: CASSLFLAGVYNEQFF

D: -
length: 16
size: -
J: TRBJ2-1
V: TRBV14
DNA: TGTGCCAGCAGCCACCTCGGAGGGGAAGGATTAAATGAGCAGTTCTTC
CDR3: CASSHLGGEGLNEQFF

D: TRBD1
length: 13
size: -
J: TRBJ1-1
V: TRBV4-2
DNA: TGTGCCAGCAGCCCGGCTGACAGGGGCGAAGCTTTCTTT
CDR3: CASSPADRGEAFF

D: -
length: 14
size: -
J: TRBJ1-2
V: TRBV11-2
DNA: TGTGCCAGCAGCTTAGCAACAGGGCAGGATGGCTACACCTTC
CDR3: CASSLATGQDGYTF

D: -
length: 14
size: -
J: TRBJ1-1
V: TRBV5-4
DNA: TGTGCCAGCAGCTTGGGTGGGGACGGGGGTGAAGCTTTCTTT
CDR3: CASSLGGDGGEAFF

D: TRBD2
length: 14
size: -
J: TRBJ2-3
V: TRBV7-9
DNA: TGTGCCAGCAGCTTAGAACTAGCGTCGGATACGCAGTATTTT
CDR3: CASSLELASDTQYF

D: TRBD1
length: 15
size: -
J: TRBJ2-7
V: TRBV19
DNA: TGTGCCAGTAGTATGGGACAGAGACCCTCCTACGAGCAGTACTTC
CDR3: CASSMGQRPSYEQYF

D: TRBD1
length: 15
size: -
J: TRBJ1-2
V: TRBV6-1
DNA: TGTGCCAGCAGTGAGCTTACAGGGGGGGTGAACGGCTACACCTTC
CDR3: CASSELTGGVNGYTF